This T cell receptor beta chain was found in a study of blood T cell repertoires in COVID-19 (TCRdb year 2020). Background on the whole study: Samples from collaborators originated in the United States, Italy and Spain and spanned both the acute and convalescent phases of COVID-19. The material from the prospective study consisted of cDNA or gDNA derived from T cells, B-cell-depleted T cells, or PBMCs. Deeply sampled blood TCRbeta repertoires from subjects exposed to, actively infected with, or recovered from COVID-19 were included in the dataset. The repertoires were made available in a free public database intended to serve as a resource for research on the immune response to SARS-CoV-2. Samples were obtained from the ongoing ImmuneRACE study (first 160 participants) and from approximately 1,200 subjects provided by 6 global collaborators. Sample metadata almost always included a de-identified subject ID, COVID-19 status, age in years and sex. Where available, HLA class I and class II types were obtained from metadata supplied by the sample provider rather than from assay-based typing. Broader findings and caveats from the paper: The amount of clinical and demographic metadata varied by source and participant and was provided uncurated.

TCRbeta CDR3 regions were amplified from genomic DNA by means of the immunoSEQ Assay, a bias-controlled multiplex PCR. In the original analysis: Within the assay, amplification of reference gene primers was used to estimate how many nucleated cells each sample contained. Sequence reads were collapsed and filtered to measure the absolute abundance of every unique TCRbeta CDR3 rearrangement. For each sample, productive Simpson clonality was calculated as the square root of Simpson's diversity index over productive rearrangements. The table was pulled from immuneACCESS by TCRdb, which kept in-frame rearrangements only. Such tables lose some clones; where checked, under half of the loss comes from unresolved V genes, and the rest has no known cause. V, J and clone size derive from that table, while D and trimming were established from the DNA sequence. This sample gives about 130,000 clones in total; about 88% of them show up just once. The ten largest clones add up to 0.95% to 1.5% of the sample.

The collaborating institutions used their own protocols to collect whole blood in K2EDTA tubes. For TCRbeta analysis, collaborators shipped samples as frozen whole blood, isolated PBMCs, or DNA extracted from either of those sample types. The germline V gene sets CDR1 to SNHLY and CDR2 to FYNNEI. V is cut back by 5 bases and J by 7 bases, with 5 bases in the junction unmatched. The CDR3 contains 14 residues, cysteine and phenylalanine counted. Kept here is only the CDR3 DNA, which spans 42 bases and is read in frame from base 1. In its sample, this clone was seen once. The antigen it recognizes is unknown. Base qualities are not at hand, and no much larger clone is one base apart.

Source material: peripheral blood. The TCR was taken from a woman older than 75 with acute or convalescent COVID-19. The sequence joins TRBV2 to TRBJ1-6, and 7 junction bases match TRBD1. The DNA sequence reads TGTGCCAGCAGTCGCGGACAGGTCAATTCACCCCTCCACTTT. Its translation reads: CASSRGQVNSPLHF.